Presented here are 28 T cell receptor beta chains from one specimen sequenced in a study of blood T cell repertoires in COVID-19. Clones were sequenced by immunoSEQ multiplex PCR, and TCRdb holds only the in-frame ones, with some missing. There are fewer than 200,000 clones in the sample; 84% occur only once, and under 4% lies in the top ten. The sample comprised PBMCs or T cells enriched from blood (not recorded which). The receptors shown here come from a woman aged 25 to 39 who had been exposed to COVID-19.

The genes are TRBV11-2 and TRBJ2-7; tentatively, D is TRBD1 (6 bases). The CDR3 is 17 amino acids. Germline CDR1 SGHAT, CDR2 FQNNGV. Trimming shortened V by 4 bases and J by 1 base, and 20 bases separated the two germline ends. In nucleotides, the CDR3 is TGTGCCAGCAGCTACAACCACGCCTCCGGGACATCCTACGAGCAGTACTTC. This gives the protein CASSYNHASGTSYEQYF.

The CDR3 sequence is CASSLAGQLNEKLFF. For the CDR3, the DNA is TGTGCCAGCAGCTTAGCCGGACAGCTAAATGAAAAACTGTTTTTT. The gene calls are TRBV11-1 and TRBJ1-4; tentative D call: TRBD1 (6 bases). The V gene's germline CDR1 is SGHAT and CDR2 FQDESV (reference sequence). V lost 0 bases to trimming and J lost 5 bases, with 10 bases between them. The CDR3 length is 15 residues.

V usage is TRBV5-1 and J usage is TRBJ2-1; 14 bases line up with TRBD2. The V and J ends lost 4 bases and 7 bases, in that order; junction bases with no gene match: 4. Germline CDR1 and CDR2: SGHRS and YFSETQ. The CDR3 sequence is 15 residues long. Here the CDR3 reads CASSIGLAGGNEQFF. CDR3 DNA sequence: TGCGCCAGCAGCATAGGACTAGCGGGGGGTAATGAGCAGTTCTTC.

The V and J genes are TRBV7-9 and TRBJ1-1, with D possibly being TRBD1 (5 bases). The CDR3 is made up of 16 amino acids. Germline V gene lookup returns CDR1 SEHNR and CDR2 FQNEAQ (reference sequence). The V gene lost 3 bases and the J gene lost 4 bases, with 18 bases spanning the gap. This CDR3 is CASSLLPTVRGTEAFF. The CDR3 bases are TGTGCCAGCAGCTTGCTCCCGACAGTGCGGGGCACTGAAGCTTTCTTT.

The rearrangement links TRBV30 to TRBJ1-1; 8 bases are a match to TRBD1. The CDR3 is made up of 14 amino acids. CDR1 and CDR2 from the germline V gene are GTSNPN and SVGIG (reference sequence). J lost 5 bases, V lost 5 bases, and 10 bases had no gene match. The CDR3 nucleotides are TGTGCCTGGCTCCTCAGGGGGCGCAGAACTGAAGCTTTCTTT. Amino acids: CAWLLRGRRTEAFF.

The chain recombines TRBV11-2 with TRBJ1-1, with D uncertain. CDR3 length: 12 amino acids. The V gene's germline CDR1 is SGHAT and CDR2 FQNNGV. Between the trimmed V and J ends, which lost 2 bases and 4 bases, there was a span of 5 bases. CDR3 loop: CASSLIGTEAFF. The CDR3 DNA is TGTGCCAGCAGCTTAATCGGCACTGAAGCTTTCTTT.

The chain links TRBV3-1 (or the pseudogene TRBV3-2) to TRBJ1-6, with D possibly TRBD1 on 6 matching bases. The germline CDR1 and CDR2 sequences are LGHDT and YNNKEL (reference sequence). The length of the CDR3 is 14 residues. V was shortened by 5 bases and J by 10 bases, with 15 bases between the two germline ends. The CDR3: CASSTWDTNSPLHF. CDR3 nucleotides: TGTGCCAGCAGCACCTGGGACACGAACTCACCCCTCCACTTT.

This chain links TRBV3-1 (or the pseudogene TRBV3-2) with TRBJ2-7; 9 bases agree with TRBD1. This CDR3 spans 16 amino acids. Unmatched junction bases numbered 6, after V lost 0 bases and J lost 3 bases. In germline, CDR1 is LGHDT, CDR2 YNNKEL (reference sequence). The CDR3 coding sequence is TGTGCCAGCAGCCAAGAGTCGGGACAGGGAATCTACGAGCAGTACTTC. This gives the protein CASSQESGQGIYEQYF.

The chain couples TRBV4-3 to TRBJ2-7, with 10 nucleotides matching TRBD1. From germline, CDR1 is LGHNA and CDR2 YSLEER. Unmatched junction bases numbered 10, after V lost 1 base and J lost 4 bases. The CDR3 sequence is 17 residues long. This chain's CDR3 is CASSQGKAGTGVYEQYF. The CDR3 DNA follows: TGCGCCAGCAGCCAAGGCAAGGCCGGGACAGGGGTTTACGAGCAGTACTTC.

The chain is built from TRBV19 and TRBJ1-6; a weak D match, TRBD1 (6 bases). The V and J ends lost 5 bases and 7 bases respectively, with 9 bases between them. The length of the CDR3 is 13 residues. The V gene's germline CDR1 is LNHDA and CDR2 SQIVND (reference sequence). The chain's CDR3 is CASSQGRNSPLHF. CDR3 nucleotides: TGTGCCAGTAGTCAGGGGAGAAATTCACCCCTCCACTTT.

This chain joins TRBV6-1 and TRBJ1-6; tentatively, D is TRBD1 (5 bases). V lost 3 bases, J lost 0 bases, and 15 bases lay in between. The CDR3 runs 18 residues. Looked up from germline, CDR1 is MNHNS and CDR2 is SASEGT. The CDR3, as DNA: TGTGCCAGCAGTGATCCCTTGGGACTCAGCTCCTATAATTCACCCCTCCACTTT. It codes for CASSDPLGLSSYNSPLHF.

The table lists this clone with a few counts. The chain joins TRBV7-9 to TRBJ2-3; 12 bases agree with TRBD2. Looked up from germline, CDR1 is SEHNR and CDR2 is FQNEAQ (reference sequence). The ends lost 5 bases at V and 3 bases at J; junction bases unmatched: 6. CDR3 length: 16 residues. The CDR3 nucleotides are TGTGCCAGCAGCCCGGGAACTAGCGGGGGGACAGATACGCAGTATTTT. The encoded protein is CASSPGTSGGTDTQYF.

This rearrangement joins TRBV5-4 to TRBJ2-1; 13 bases fit TRBD2. The CDR3 consists of 16 residues. CDR1 and CDR2 (germline): SGHNT, YYREEE (reference sequence). The V segment lost 5 bases and the J segment 9 bases; nucleotides outside the gene matches: 11. CDR3 coding DNA: TGTGCCAGCAGTTCACGCACTAGCGGGGGGGCGAGTGAGCAGTTCTTC. It specifies CASSSRTSGGASEQFF.

This sequence joins TRBV6-5 and TRBJ1-5; D gene ambiguous. The CDR3 has 13 amino acids. V was trimmed by 7 bases and J by 3 bases, leaving 10 bases between them. Germline CDR1 MNHEY, CDR2 SVGAGI. Here the CDR3 DNA reads TGTGCCAGCACCGGGAGTCTCAATCAGCCCCAGCATTTT. Protein sequence: CASTGSLNQPQHF.

V gene TRBV19 combines with J gene TRBJ1-2; 8 bases are shared with TRBD1. V lost 4 bases to trimming and J lost 0 bases; unmatched junction nucleotides: 4. In germline, CDR1 is LNHDA, CDR2 SQIVND (reference sequence). This CDR3 has 15 amino acids. The CDR3 protein is CASSTTGGANYGYTF. The CDR3 DNA follows: TGTGCCAGTAGTACCACAGGGGGAGCTAACTATGGCTACACCTTC.

The chain links TRBV15 to TRBJ2-5, with 7 bases fitting TRBD1. Germline CDR1 LNHNV, CDR2 YYDKDF (reference sequence). This CDR3 has 14 residues. The V and J ends lost 4 bases and 5 bases, in that order; junction bases with no gene match: 7. CDR3 sequence (DNA): TGTGCCACCAGCACTTTGGGACAGAGGGAGACCCAGTACTTC. Translated: CATSTLGQRETQYF.

J is TRBJ2-7 and V is TRBV7-2; a possible D gene is TRBD1 (5 bases). The CDR3 sequence is 15 residues long. Germline assignment: CDR1 SGHTA and CDR2 FQGNSA. V was cut by 2 bases and J by 2 bases, with 13 bases left in between. The CDR3 DNA reads TGTGCCAGCAGCTTAAAGGGGCCCCAGACCTACGAGCAGTACTTC. Its protein is CASSLKGPQTYEQYF.

This clone showed up just a few times. This chain connects TRBV2 to TRBJ1-1; 9 bases fit TRBD1. The CDR3 consists of 13 residues. Germline trimming cut 9 bases from V and 4 bases from J; bases unmatched to any gene: 6. Germline CDR1 SNHLY, CDR2 FYNNEI. Written as DNA, the CDR3 is TGTGCCAGTAAACAGGGGGCGCGCACTGAAGCTTTCTTT. It codes for CASKQGARTEAFF. Filled out from reference TRBV2 and TRBJ1-1, the complete variable domain reads EPEVTQTPSHQVTQMGQEVILRCVPISNHLYFYWYRQILGQKVEFLVSFYNNEISEKSEIFDDQFSVERPDGSNFTLKIRSTKLEDSAMYFCASKQGARTEAFFGQGTRLTVV.

J is TRBJ2-3 and V is TRBV5-6; TRBD2 matches at 7 bases. This CDR3 has 17 residues. In germline, CDR1 is SGHDT, CDR2 YYEEEE. After removal of 1 base from V and 7 bases from J, the junction contained 15 bases not matched to a gene. This CDR3 reads CASSLIWVTSPLHTQYF. CDR3 in DNA: TGTGCCAGCAGCTTGATTTGGGTGACTAGCCCGTTACATACGCAGTATTTT.

The chain combines TRBV9 with TRBJ2-5; 11 positions agree with TRBD2. The V segment lost 2 bases and the J segment 1 base; nucleotides outside the gene matches: 7. Per germline, CDR1 SGDLS and CDR2 YYNGEE. The CDR3 spans 17 residues. CDR3 bases: TGTGCCAGCAGCGTGGCTAGCGGGGGGACATCCCAAGAGACCCAGTACTTC. It encodes CASSVASGGTSQETQYF.

This clone was found a few times. V and J are TRBV9 and TRBJ2-7; possibly TRBD2 for D (6 bases). CDR1 and CDR2 from the germline V gene are SGDLS and YYNGEE. V lost 3 bases and J 6 bases, leaving 10 bases between the germline ends. The CDR3 is 12 amino acids. Here the CDR3 reads CASSGPGGEQYF. The CDR3 DNA follows: TGTGCCAGCAGCGGGCCCGGGGGCGAGCAGTACTTC.

To note about this clone: This same CDR3 is encoded by further DNA sequences in the sample. This chain connects TRBV30 to TRBJ1-3; D remains unclear. In germline, CDR1 is GTSNPN, CDR2 SVGIG (reference sequence). This CDR3 comprises 15 residues. Between the trimmed V and J ends, which lost 0 bases and 4 bases, there was a span of 13 bases. CDR3 bases: TGTGCCTGGAGTGTCTCAGGCAGGTCCGGAAACACCATATATTTT. Its protein is CAWSVSGRSGNTIYF.

The chain couples TRBV23-1 to TRBJ1-4; 12 bases match TRBD1. TRBV23-1 is an open reading frame whose function is uncertain. This CDR3 is 20 amino acids long. V lost 2 bases to trimming and J lost 4 bases; unmatched junction nucleotides: 14. CDR3 bases: TGCGCCAGCAGTCAACCGACGTCGGGACAGGGGGCGAAAGGTAATGAAAAACTGTTTTTT. It specifies CASSQPTSGQGAKGNEKLFF.

The CDR3 DNA is TGCGCCAGCAGCTCGATGCCCCAAGGGGCCTACGAGCAGTACTTC. Translated, it gives CASSSMPQGAYEQYF. The chain links TRBV5-1 to TRBJ2-7; a weak D match, TRBD1 (5 bases). Germline V gives CDR1 SGHRS, CDR2 YFSETQ. The CDR3 length is 15 residues. Trimming pared 3 bases from V and 2 bases from J, leaving 15 bases between.

About this clone itself: This sample includes further DNA sequences coding for the same CDR3. The chain employs TRBV14 and TRBJ1-1; no clear D. Per germline, CDR1 SGHDN and CDR2 FVKESK. The length of the CDR3 is 13 residues. Trimming removed 3 bases from V and 1 base from J, with 6 bases in between. CDR3 coding DNA: TGTGCCAGCAGCCAGTACAGGAACACTGAAGCTTTCTTT. Translating it yields CASSQYRNTEAFF.

The chain combines TRBV5-1 with TRBJ2-7; possibly TRBD2 for D (5 bases). The CDR3 is 8 amino acids. CDR1 and CDR2 from the germline V gene are SGHRS and YFSETQ. V lost 7 bases and J lost 12, with 8 bases in between. The chain's CDR3 is CASPGLYF. The CDR3 nucleotides are TGCGCCAGCCCGGGATTGTACTTC.

The V and J genes are TRBV19 and TRBJ2-3; 10 nucleotides align to TRBD1. The CDR3 loop spans 16 amino acids. J gave up 3 bases and V 5 bases, and 8 bases lay outside the gene matches. Germline V gene sequence: CDR1 LNHDA, CDR2 SQIVND (reference sequence). The CDR3 DNA is TGTGCCAGTAGTCTGACAGGGGGCGTAGGGACAGATACGCAGTATTTT. The encoded protein is CASSLTGGVGTDTQYF.

This clone was picked up a small number of times. The V and J genes are TRBV5-1 and TRBJ2-7; possible D gene TRBD2, 5 bases. CDR3 length: 14 residues. V was clipped by 5 bases and J by 3 bases, with 15 bases between them. Germline CDR1 SGHRS, CDR2 YFSETQ. The CDR3 is CASSSDMSYYEQYF. The CDR3, as DNA: TGCGCCAGCAGTAGCGACATGAGCTACTACGAGCAGTACTTC. The full variable domain, in which reference TRBV5-1 and TRBJ2-7 provide the parts outside the CDR3, is KAGVTQTPRYLIKTRGQQVTLSCSPISGHRSVSWYQQTPGQGLQFLFEYFSETQRNKGNFPGRFSGRQFSNSRSEMNVSTLELGDSALYLCASSSDMSYYEQYFGPGTRLTVT.